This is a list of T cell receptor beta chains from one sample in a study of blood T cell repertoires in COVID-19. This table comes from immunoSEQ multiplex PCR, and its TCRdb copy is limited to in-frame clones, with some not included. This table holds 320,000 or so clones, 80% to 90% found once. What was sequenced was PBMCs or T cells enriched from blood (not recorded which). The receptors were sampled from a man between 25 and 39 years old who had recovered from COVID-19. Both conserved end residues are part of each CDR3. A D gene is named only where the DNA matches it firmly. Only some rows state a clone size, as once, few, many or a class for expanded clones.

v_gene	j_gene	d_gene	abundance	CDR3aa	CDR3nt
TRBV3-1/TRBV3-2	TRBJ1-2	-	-	CASSQGQGALHYGYTF	TGTGCCAGCAGCCAAGGACAAGGGGCACTCCACTATGGCTACACCTTC
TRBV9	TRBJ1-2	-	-	CASSERDNFYGYTF	TGTGCCAGCAGCGAAAGGGACAACTTCTATGGCTACACCTTC
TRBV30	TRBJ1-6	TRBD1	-	CAWSIPGQGNSPLHF	TGTGCCTGGAGTATACCGGGACAGGGGAATTCACCCCTCCACTTT
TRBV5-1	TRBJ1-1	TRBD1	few	CASTGQGALTEAFF	TGCGCCAGCACCGGACAGGGGGCCTTGACTGAAGCTTTCTTT
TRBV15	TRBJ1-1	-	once	CATSRDREGVAEAFF	TGTGCCACCAGCAGAGATAGGGAGGGGGTGGCTGAAGCTTTCTTT
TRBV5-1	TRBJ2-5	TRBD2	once	CASTEQDPGGETQYF	TGCGCCAGCACCGAACAGGACCCGGGGGGGGAGACCCAGTACTTC
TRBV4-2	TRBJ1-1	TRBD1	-	CASSQDDRGGYTEAFF	TGTGCCAGCAGCCAAGATGACAGGGGGGGGTACACTGAAGCTTTCTTT
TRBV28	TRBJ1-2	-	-	CASSFTRANYGYTF	TGTGCCAGCAGTTTTACCAGGGCTAACTATGGCTACACCTTC
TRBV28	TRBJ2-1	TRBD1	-	CASSWGQGSYNEQFF	TGTGCCAGCAGTTGGGGACAGGGCTCCTACAATGAGCAGTTCTTC
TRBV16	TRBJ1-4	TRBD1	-	CASSQGQGVTLAEKLFF	TGTGCCAGCAGCCAAGGACAGGGGGTAACGTTGGCTGAAAAACTGTTTTTT
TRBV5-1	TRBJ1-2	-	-	CASSHEAGGYTF	TGCGCCAGCAGCCACGAGGCGGGTGGCTACACCTTC
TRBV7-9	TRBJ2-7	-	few	CASSLVQGLGYEQYF	TGTGCCAGCAGCTTAGTGCAGGGTCTTGGCTACGAGCAGTACTTC
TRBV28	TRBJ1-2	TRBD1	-	CASSRTGALYGYTF	TGTGCCAGCAGCCGGACAGGGGCCCTTTATGGCTACACCTTC
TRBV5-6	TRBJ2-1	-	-	CASSRVWRGDNEQFF	TGTGCCAGCAGCCGGGTCTGGCGGGGCGACAATGAGCAGTTCTTC
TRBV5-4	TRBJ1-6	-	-	CASSLAGSYNSPLHF	TGTGCCAGCAGCTTGGCGGGGAGCTATAATTCACCCCTCCACTTT
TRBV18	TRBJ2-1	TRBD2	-	CASSPGASGDYDNEQFF	TGTGCCAGCTCACCAGGGGCTAGCGGGGACTATGACAATGAGCAGTTCTTC
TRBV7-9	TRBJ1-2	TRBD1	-	CASSRRQGMEGYTF	TGTGCCAGCAGCCGTAGACAGGGGATGGAGGGCTACACCTTC
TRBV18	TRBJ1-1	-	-	CASSPQGVGTEAFF	TGTGCCAGCTCACCACAGGGAGTTGGCACTGAAGCTTTCTTT
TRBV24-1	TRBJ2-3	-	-	CATSDRVPTDTQYF	TGTGCCACCAGTGATCGGGTCCCCACAGATACGCAGTATTTT
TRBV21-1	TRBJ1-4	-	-	CASSKVPRINEKLFF	TGTGCCAGCAGCAAAGTTCCCAGAATTAATGAAAAACTGTTTTTT
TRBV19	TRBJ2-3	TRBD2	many	CASSIGLAGGTDTQYF	TGTGCCAGTAGTATCGGACTAGCGGGGGGTACAGATACGCAGTATTTT
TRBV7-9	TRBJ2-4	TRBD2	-	CASSAGLGVPYF	TGTGCCAGCAGCGCGGGACTAGGGGTTCCGTACTTC
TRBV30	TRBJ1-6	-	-	CAWSVGGESPLHF	TGTGCCTGGAGTGTTGGAGGGGAATCACCCCTCCACTTT
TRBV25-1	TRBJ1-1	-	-	CASSESRMNTEAFF	TGTGCCAGCAGTGAATCCAGAATGAACACTGAAGCTTTCTTT
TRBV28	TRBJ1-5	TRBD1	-	CASSPPLYRGSRNQPQHF	TGTGCCAGCAGTCCGCCTTTATACAGGGGAAGCCGCAATCAGCCCCAGCATTTT
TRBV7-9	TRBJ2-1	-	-	CASSSNYLSYNEQFF	TGTGCCAGCAGCTCCAACTACCTCTCCTACAATGAGCAGTTCTTC
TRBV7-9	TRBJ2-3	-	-	CASSLALEADTQYF	TGTGCCAGCAGCTTAGCCCTAGAGGCAGATACGCAGTATTTT
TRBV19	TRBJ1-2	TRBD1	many	CASSIVGPQRDSLIGYTF	TGTGCCAGTAGTATAGTAGGCCCCCAACGGGACAGCCTTATTGGCTACACCTTC
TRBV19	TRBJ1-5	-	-	CASSITGNQPQHF	TGTGCCAGTAGTATTACGGGGAATCAGCCCCAGCATTTT
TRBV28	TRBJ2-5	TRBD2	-	CASSLMASGGFETQYF	TGTGCCAGCAGTTTAATGGCCAGCGGGGGTTTTGAGACCCAGTACTTC